This TCR beta chain stems from a study of tissue T cells after allogeneic stem cell transplantation. This table comes from immunoSEQ multiplex PCR, and its TCRdb copy is limited to in-frame clones, with some not included. The sample shows roughly 25,000 clones, 73% of them seen only once. This TCR was sampled from a female donor older than 55 with lung cancer. This specimen consisted of tissue from the ileum, obtained at autopsy.

CDR3 sequence reads: CASSGGPLTHSGNTIYF. The CDR3 DNA reads as TGTGCCAGCAGCGGTGGACCGTTAACTCACTCTGGAAACACCATATATTTT. The chain uses TRBV5-4 and TRBJ1-3; D is unresolved. The CDR3 consists of 17 residues. Germline CDR1 SGHNT, CDR2 YYREEE (reference sequence). Trimming stripped 4 bases from V and 0 bases from J, with 17 bases between.